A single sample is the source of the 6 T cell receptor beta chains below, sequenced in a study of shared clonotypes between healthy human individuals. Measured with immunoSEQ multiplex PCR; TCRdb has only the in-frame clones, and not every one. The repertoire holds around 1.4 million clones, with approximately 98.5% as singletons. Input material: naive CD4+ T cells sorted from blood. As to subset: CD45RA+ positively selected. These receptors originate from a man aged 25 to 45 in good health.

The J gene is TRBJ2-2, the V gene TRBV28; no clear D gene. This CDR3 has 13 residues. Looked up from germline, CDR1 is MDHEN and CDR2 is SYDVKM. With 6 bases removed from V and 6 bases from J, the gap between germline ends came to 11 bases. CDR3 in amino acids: CASRPLGPGELFF. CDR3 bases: TGTGCCAGCAGGCCCTTGGGTCCCGGGGAGCTGTTTTTT.

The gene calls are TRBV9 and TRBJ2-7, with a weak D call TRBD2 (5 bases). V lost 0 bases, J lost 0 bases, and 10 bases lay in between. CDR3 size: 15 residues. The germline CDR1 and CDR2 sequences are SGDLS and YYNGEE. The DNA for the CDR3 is TGTGCCAGCAGCGTAGGAGGGTGGGGCTCCTACGAGCAGTACTTC. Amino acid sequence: CASSVGGWGSYEQYF.

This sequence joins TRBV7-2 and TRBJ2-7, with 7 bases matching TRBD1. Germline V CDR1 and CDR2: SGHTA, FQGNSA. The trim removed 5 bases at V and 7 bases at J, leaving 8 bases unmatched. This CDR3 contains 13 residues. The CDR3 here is CASSPDRVKEQYF. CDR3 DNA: TGTGCCAGCAGCCCCGACAGGGTGAAGGAGCAGTACTTC.

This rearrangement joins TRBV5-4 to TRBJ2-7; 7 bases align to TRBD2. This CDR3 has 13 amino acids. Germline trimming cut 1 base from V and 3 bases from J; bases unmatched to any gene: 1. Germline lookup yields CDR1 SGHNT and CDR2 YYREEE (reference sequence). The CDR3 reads CASSLPSGYEQYF. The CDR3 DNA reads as TGTGCCAGCAGCTTGCCTAGCGGCTACGAGCAGTACTTC.

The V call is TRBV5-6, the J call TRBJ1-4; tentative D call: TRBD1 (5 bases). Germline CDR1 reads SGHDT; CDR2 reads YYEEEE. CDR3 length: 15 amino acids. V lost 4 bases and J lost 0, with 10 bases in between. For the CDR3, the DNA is TGTGCCAGCAGCAGGGACGGTACAACTAATGAAAAACTGTTTTTT. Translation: CASSRDGTTNEKLFF. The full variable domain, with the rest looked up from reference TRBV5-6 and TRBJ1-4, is DAGVTQSPTHLIKTRGQQVTLRCSPKSGHDTVSWYQQALGQGPQFIFQYYEEEERQRGNFPDRFSGHQFPNYSSELNVNALLLGDSALYLCASSRDGTTNEKLFFGSGTQLSVL.

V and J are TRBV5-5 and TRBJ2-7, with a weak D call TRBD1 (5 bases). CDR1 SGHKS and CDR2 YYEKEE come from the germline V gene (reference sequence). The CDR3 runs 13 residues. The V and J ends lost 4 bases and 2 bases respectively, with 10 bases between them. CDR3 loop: CASSQTVPYEQYF. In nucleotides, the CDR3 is TGTGCCAGCAGCCAGACAGTTCCCTACGAGCAGTACTTC.